This entry concerns a single TCR beta chain. What it binds is not known. These data come from a study of identical twins. Broader study findings: Sequences that were out-of-frame, alpha and twin-shared displayed an excess of low generation probability. Recombination models fit unrelated individuals' TCR alpha sharing but underestimated twins'.

MiXCR, run by TCRdb on the 5' RACE reads, gives a single entry per CDR3 protein. The sample yields some 500,000 distinct CDR3 sequences, around 20% seen once. The CDR3 extends over 18 amino acids. The data were also submitted as part of a second study, on T cells expressing NK-cell markers. Per that study: Restricting sorting to alpha-beta TCR T cells was achieved in several experiments by an anti-gamma-delta TCR antibody.

The sample was CD4+ T cells sorted from blood. The TCR sequence derives from a woman in her late teens or twenties in good health. The chain uses TRBV21-1 and TRBJ2-7; the D call in the table, TRBD1, was not verified against the DNA. TRBV21-1 is a documented pseudogene. The CDR3 loop is CASPTLPGTGALSYEQYF. The CDR3 DNA sequence: TGTGCCAGCCCAACGCTCCCCGGGACAGGGGCCCTATCCTACGAGCAGTACTTC.